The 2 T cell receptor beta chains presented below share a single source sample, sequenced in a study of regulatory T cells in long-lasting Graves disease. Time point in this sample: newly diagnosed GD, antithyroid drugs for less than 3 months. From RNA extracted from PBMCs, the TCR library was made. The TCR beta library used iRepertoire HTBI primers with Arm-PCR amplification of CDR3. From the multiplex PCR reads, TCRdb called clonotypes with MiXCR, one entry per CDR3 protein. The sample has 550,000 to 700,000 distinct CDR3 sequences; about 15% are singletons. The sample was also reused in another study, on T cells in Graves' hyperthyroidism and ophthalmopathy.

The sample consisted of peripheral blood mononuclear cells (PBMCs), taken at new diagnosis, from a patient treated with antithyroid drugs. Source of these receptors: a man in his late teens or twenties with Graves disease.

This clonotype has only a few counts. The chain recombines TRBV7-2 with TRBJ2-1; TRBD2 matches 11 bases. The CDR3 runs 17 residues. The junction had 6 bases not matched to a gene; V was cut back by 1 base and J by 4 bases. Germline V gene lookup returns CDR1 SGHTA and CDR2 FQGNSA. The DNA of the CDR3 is TGTGCCAGCAGCTTAGAGAAGGGACTAGCGGCATACAATGAGCAGTTCTTC. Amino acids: CASSLEKGLAAYNEQFF.

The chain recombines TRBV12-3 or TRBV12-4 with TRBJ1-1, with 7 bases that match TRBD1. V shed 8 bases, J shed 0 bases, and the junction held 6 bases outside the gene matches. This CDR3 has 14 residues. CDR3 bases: TGTGCCAGCGAACAGGGGCTCATGAACACTGAAGCTTTCTTT. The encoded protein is CASEQGLMNTEAFF.